The 19 T cell receptor beta chains below all came from one sample that was sequenced in a study of cytomegalovirus exposure and HLA in healthy donors. PCR involved 60 Vbeta and 13 Jbeta primers. The data were produced by immunoSEQ multiplex PCR, yet TCRdb's version contains in-frame clones alone and is incomplete. The sample shows under 200,000 clones, roughly 80% of them seen only once. Sequencing was performed on PBMCs. The source of these receptors is a girl aged 5-17 years in good health and CMV-seropositive.

V usage is TRBV2 and J usage is TRBJ1-4, with D possibly being TRBD1 (6 bases). The CDR3 consists of 14 residues. The V gene's germline CDR1 is SNHLY and CDR2 FYNNEI. The V end lost 5 bases, the J end lost 5 bases, and 12 bases lay between the germline ends. Here the CDR3 DNA reads TGTGCCAGCAGTAAGGACAGTCTAAATGAAAAACTGTTTTTT. Its protein product is CASSKDSLNEKLFF.

V gene TRBV7-6 combines with J gene TRBJ2-7, with 9 bases fitting TRBD2. CDR1 SGHVS and CDR2 FNYEAQ come from the germline V gene. The J segment lost 6 bases and the V segment lost 5 bases, leaving 11 bases of the junction unmatched. This CDR3 region has 15 residues. The chain's CDR3 is CASSAGRLAGLEQYF. The DNA of the CDR3 is TGTGCCAGCAGCGCGGGTAGGCTAGCGGGACTCGAGCAGTACTTC.

The chain recombines TRBV7-6 with TRBJ2-1; 8 bases are a match to TRBD1. This CDR3 contains 15 residues. Germline V lookup: CDR1 SGHVS, CDR2 FNYEAQ. V was clipped by 1 base and J by 2 bases; unmatched bases: 1. The CDR3 DNA reads TGTGCCAGCAGCTTAGAGACAGGGGCCTACAATGAGCAGTTCTTC. Amino acid sequence: CASSLETGAYNEQFF.

J is TRBJ2-7 and V is TRBV10-2, with 9 bases identical to TRBD2. Germline-derived CDR1 and CDR2 are WSHSY and SAAADI. V was pared by 2 bases and J by 2 bases, with 1 base of the junction left unmatched. The CDR3 sequence is 14 residues long. CDR3 in amino acids: CASSESGGPYEQYF. Here the CDR3 DNA reads TGCGCCAGCAGTGAGAGCGGGGGGCCCTACGAGCAGTACTTC.

V is TRBV7-3 and J is TRBJ1-5, with 9 bases identical to TRBD1. The germline V gene encodes CDR1 SGHTA and CDR2 FQGTGA. V was pared by 0 bases and J by 2 bases, with 14 bases of the junction left unmatched. The CDR3 sequence is 20 residues long. The CDR3, as DNA: TGTGCCAGCAGCTTAACGACTAACAGGGGGCGGAGTGTAGGCAATCAGCCCCAGCATTTT. Amino acids: CASSLTTNRGRSVGNQPQHF.

The chain couples TRBV5-1 to TRBJ1-1; TRBD1 matches at 7 bases. V was clipped by 5 bases and J by 1 base; unmatched bases: 5. CDR1 is SGHRS, CDR2 YFSETQ, per germline. The CDR3 is made up of 14 amino acids. The CDR3 is CASRQGPQNTEAFF. CDR3 DNA: TGCGCCAGCAGACAGGGGCCCCAGAACACTGAAGCTTTCTTT. Full variable domain (remainder filled in from reference TRBV5-1 and TRBJ1-1): KAGVTQTPRYLIKTRGQQVTLSCSPISGHRSVSWYQQTPGQGLQFLFEYFSETQRNKGNFPGRFSGRQFSNSRSEMNVSTLELGDSALYLCASRQGPQNTEAFFGQGTRLTVV.

The chain employs TRBV23-1 and TRBJ1-2, with D maybe TRBD1 (5 bases). TRBV23-1 qualifies as an ORF whose function is uncertain. The CDR3 sequence is 15 residues long. With 7 bases removed from V and 7 bases from J, the gap between germline ends came to 22 bases. CDR3 in DNA: TGCGCCAGCACTCCTCGGACACGAACTAATGTTGGCTACACCTTC. It encodes CASTPRTRTNVGYTF.

J is TRBJ1-4 and V is TRBV7-9; D not resolved. The CDR3 length is 11 residues. Germline assignment: CDR1 SEHNR and CDR2 FQNEAQ (reference sequence). Trimming took 5 bases from V and 10 from J, leaving 8 bases between them. The CDR3 loop is CASSEAGKLFF. CDR3 nucleotides: TGTGCCAGCAGCGAGGCTGGAAAACTGTTTTTT.

This clone was counted only a few times. The V call is TRBV30, the J call TRBJ1-5, with unresolved D. The V end was cut by 0 bases, the J end by 0 bases, with 12 bases between. The CDR3 length is 16 residues. Germline V gene lookup returns CDR1 GTSNPN and CDR2 SVGIG (reference sequence). This CDR3 reads CAWSVREFYSNQPQHF. The CDR3 region has the DNA TGTGCCTGGAGTGTACGTGAATTCTATAGCAATCAGCCCCAGCATTTT.

The chain links TRBV6-5 to TRBJ2-7; perhaps TRBD2 as D (6 bases). CDR1 is MNHEY, CDR2 SVGAGI, per germline. This CDR3 region has 15 residues. With 2 bases removed from V and 0 bases from J, the gap between germline ends came to 11 bases. CDR3 sequence: CASSYEVGSSYEQYF. The DNA for the CDR3 is TGTGCCAGCAGTTACGAGGTCGGGAGCTCCTACGAGCAGTACTTC.

For the CDR3, the DNA is TGTGCCAGCAGCGATATAGGGGGTAATGAGCAGTTCTTC. This translates into CASSDIGGNEQFF. The chain joins TRBV5-4 to TRBJ2-1, with a weak D call TRBD1 (6 bases). Germline CDR1 is SGHNT and CDR2 is YYREEE (reference sequence). This CDR3 contains 13 residues. V gave up 4 bases and J gave up 7 bases, with 12 bases separating them.

The chain has TRBV25-1 and TRBJ2-2; 11 nucleotides agree with TRBD1. The V segment lost 6 bases and the J segment 6 bases; nucleotides outside the gene matches: 6. The CDR3 has 15 amino acids. Germline V gives CDR1 MGHDK, CDR2 SYGVNS. CDR3 protein: CASRDRTGGPGELFF. The CDR3, as DNA: TGTGCCAGCAGGGACCGGACAGGGGGCCCCGGGGAGCTGTTTTTT. The variable domain in full, with the rest retrieved from reference TRBV25-1 and TRBJ2-2, is EADIYQTPRYLVIGTGKKITLECSQTMGHDKMYWYQQDPGMELHLIHYSYGVNSTEKGDLSSESTVSRIRTEHFPLTLESARPSHTSQYLCASRDRTGGPGELFFGEGSRLTVL.

V and J are TRBV27 and TRBJ2-5, with a tentative D call TRBD2 (6 bases). The J call may be mistaken, given a closer DNA end match to TRBJ2-7. The CDR3 is 16 amino acids. The germline gives CDR1 MNHEY, CDR2 SMNVEV (reference sequence). This CDR3 reads CASRAGRTTAGYEQYF. CDR3 in DNA: TGTGCCAGCAGGGCTGGGAGGACCACAGCGGGCTACGAGCAGTACTTC.

The rearrangement uses TRBV18 and TRBJ2-1, with 10 positions matching TRBD1. The ends lost 3 bases at V and 5 bases at J; junction bases unmatched: 10. This CDR3 contains 17 residues. Per germline, CDR1 KGHSH and CDR2 LQKENI. CDR3 nucleotides: TGTGCCAGCTCACCGACTTGGACAGGGGGTACCCACAATGAGCAGTTCTTC. Amino acid sequence: CASSPTWTGGTHNEQFF. The full variable domain, completed using reference TRBV18 and TRBJ2-1, is NAGVMQNPRHLVRRRGQEARLRCSPMKGHSHVYWYRQLPEEGLKFMVYLQKENIIDESGMPKERFSAEFPKEGPSILRIQQVVRGDSAAYFCASSPTWTGGTHNEQFFGPGTRLTVL.

The chain links TRBV7-9 to TRBJ1-2; D not resolved. Germline loops: CDR1 SEHNR, CDR2 FQNEAQ (reference sequence). V was pared by 5 bases and J by 4 bases, with 14 bases between. The CDR3 is 14 amino acids. CDR3 bases: TGTGCCAGCAGCCCCCCGTTGTTTTTCTATGGCTACACCTTC. Its translation is CASSPPLFFYGYTF.

This clone was picked up a small number of times. The chain couples TRBV10-2 to TRBJ2-5; D call uncertain. The CDR3 runs 12 residues. The germline V gene has CDR1 WSHSY and CDR2 SAAADI. The ends were cut back, 6 bases at V and 3 bases at J, with 8 bases in the middle. In nucleotides, the CDR3 is TGCGCCAGCAGCCTCAGCGAAGAGACCCAGTACTTC. Its protein product is CASSLSEETQYF.

This sequence joins TRBV10-3 and TRBJ1-1; TRBD1 might be the D (5 bases). CDR1 and CDR2 (germline): ENHRY, SYGVKD. V was pared by 10 bases and J by 0 bases, with 21 bases between. The CDR3 is 16 residues long. The DNA of the CDR3 is TGTGCCACTCACTATGGGGGAGGGAACATGAACACTGAAGCTTTCTTT. It codes for CATHYGGGNMNTEAFF.

This clone was seen a few times. The genes are TRBV4-1 and TRBJ1-4; TRBD1 matches 9 bases. The CDR3 totals 15 residues. Per germline, CDR1 MGHRA and CDR2 YSYEKL. V trimming: 3 bases; J trimming: 4 bases; junction bases outside the gene matches: 3. CDR3 sequence reads: CASSQGQGGNEKLFF. The CDR3, as DNA: TGCGCCAGCAGCCAGGGACAGGGAGGTAATGAAAAACTGTTTTTT.

V is TRBV14 and J is TRBJ1-1; D not certain. The CDR3 covers 14 residues. Germline CDR1 SGHDN, CDR2 FVKESK. The germline V and J ends were trimmed by 1 base and 4 bases, with 10 bases remaining between them. The CDR3 spells CASSQVLGGTEAFF. Here the CDR3 DNA reads TGTGCCAGCAGCCAAGTCCTTGGAGGCACTGAAGCTTTCTTT.